This TCR beta chain was captured by sequencing in a study of blood T cell repertoires in COVID-19. Recovery meant two consecutive negative NP/OP PCR tests, professional clearance, or resolved symptoms. The protocol was immunoSEQ multiplex PCR, while the TCRdb copy is restricted to in-frame clones and leaves out a portion. Of 230,000 or so clones in the sample, about 88% were seen once. The table lists this clone with many counts. The CDR3 is 13 residues long. The chain joins TRBV21-1 to TRBJ2-7; the D call of TRBD2 is as the table states it, not checked on the DNA. TRBV21-1 is designated a pseudogene. The receptor was derived from a woman in her 30s who had recovered from COVID-19. Sequenced material: PBMCs or T cells enriched from blood (not recorded which). DNA for the CDR3: TGTGCCAGCAGCAAAGCCAGCGATCCCGAGCAGTACTTC. Its translation: CASSKASDPEQYF.